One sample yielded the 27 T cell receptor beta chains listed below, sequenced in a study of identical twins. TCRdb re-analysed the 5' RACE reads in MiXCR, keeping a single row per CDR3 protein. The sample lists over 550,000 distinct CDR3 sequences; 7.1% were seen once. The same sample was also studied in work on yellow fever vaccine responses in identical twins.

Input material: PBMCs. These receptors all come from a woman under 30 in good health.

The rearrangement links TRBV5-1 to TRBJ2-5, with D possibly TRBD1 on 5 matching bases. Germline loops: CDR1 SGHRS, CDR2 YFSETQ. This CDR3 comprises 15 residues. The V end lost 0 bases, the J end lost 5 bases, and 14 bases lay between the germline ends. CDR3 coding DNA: TGCGCCAGCAGCTTGGCTGGCAGGGCCGGGGAGACCCAGTACTTC. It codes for CASSLAGRAGETQYF. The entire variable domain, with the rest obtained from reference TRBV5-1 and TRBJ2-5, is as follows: KAGVTQTPRYLIKTRGQQVTLSCSPISGHRSVSWYQQTPGQGLQFLFEYFSETQRNKGNFPGRFSGRQFSNSRSEMNVSTLELGDSALYLCASSLAGRAGETQYFGPGTRLLVL.

The CDR3 loop reads CASSQLRLAGAQFF. The CDR3 bases are TGTGCCAGCAGCCAATTACGACTAGCGGGAGCGCAGTTCTTC. This sequence joins TRBV14 and TRBJ2-1, with TRBD2 matching over 12 bases. V shed 2 bases, J shed 12 bases, and the junction held 5 bases outside the gene matches. The CDR3 sequence is 14 residues long. Germline V gives CDR1 SGHDN, CDR2 FVKESK.

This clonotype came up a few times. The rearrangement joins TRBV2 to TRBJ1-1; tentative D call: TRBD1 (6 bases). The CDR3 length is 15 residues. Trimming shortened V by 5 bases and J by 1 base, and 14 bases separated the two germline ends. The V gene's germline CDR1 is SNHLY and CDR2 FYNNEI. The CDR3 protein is CASSFQGTQNTEAFF. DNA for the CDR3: TGTGCCAGCAGTTTTCAGGGGACCCAGAACACTGAAGCTTTCTTT.

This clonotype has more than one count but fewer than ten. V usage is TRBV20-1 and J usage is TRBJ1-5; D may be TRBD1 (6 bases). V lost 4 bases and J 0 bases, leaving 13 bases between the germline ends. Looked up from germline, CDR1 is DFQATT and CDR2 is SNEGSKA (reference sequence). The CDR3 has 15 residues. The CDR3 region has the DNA TGCAGTGCTAAACCCGGACAGTATAGCAATCAGCCCCAGCATTTT. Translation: CSAKPGQYSNQPQHF.

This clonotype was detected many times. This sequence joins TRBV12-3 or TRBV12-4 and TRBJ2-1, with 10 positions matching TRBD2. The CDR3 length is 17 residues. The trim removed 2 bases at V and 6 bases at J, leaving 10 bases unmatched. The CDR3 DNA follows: TGTGCCAGCAGTTTACAAGCGGGAGGGCTTAGGTTCAATGAGCAGTTCTTC. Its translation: CASSLQAGGLRFNEQFF.

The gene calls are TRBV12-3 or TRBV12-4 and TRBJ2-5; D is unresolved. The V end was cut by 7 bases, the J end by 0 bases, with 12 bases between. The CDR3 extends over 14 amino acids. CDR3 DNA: TGTGCCAGCACCTCGTTAGGGCACCAAGAGACCCAGTACTTC. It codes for CASTSLGHQETQYF.

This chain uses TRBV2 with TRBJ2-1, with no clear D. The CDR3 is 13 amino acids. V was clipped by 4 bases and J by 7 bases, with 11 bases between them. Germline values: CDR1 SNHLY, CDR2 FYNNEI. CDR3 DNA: TGTGCCAGCAGTGTCGCCGAGAGTAATGAGCAGTTCTTC. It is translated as CASSVAESNEQFF.

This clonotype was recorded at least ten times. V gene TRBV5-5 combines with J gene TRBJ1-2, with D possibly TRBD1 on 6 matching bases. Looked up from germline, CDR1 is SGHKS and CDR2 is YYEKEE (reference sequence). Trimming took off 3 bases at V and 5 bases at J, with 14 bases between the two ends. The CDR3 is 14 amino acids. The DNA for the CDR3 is TGTGCCAGCAGCTCACAGGGAGTTGGGTATGGCTACACCTTC. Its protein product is CASSSQGVGYGYTF.

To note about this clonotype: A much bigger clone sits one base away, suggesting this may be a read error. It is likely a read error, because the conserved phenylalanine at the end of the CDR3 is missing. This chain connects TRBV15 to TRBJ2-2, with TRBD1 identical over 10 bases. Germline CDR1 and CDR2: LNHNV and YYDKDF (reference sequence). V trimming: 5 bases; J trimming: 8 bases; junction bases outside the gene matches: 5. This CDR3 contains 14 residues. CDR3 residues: CATSVDRGLGELFI. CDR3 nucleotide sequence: TGTGCCACCAGCGTAGACAGGGGGCTAGGGGAGCTGTTTATT.

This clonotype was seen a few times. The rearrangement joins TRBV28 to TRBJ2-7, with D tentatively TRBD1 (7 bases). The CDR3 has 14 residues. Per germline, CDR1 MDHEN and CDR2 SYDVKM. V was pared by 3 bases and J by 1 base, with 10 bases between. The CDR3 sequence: CASSFQGGSYEQYV. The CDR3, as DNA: TGTGCCAGCAGTTTCCAGGGGGGTTCCTACGAGCAGTACGTC.

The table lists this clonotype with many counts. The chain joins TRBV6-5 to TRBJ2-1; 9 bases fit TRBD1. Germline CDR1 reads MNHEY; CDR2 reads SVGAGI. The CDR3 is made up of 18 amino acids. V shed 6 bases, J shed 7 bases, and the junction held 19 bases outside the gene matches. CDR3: CASRLLQGALGGDNEQFF. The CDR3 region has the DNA TGTGCCAGCAGGTTACTACAGGGGGCCCTGGGGGGTGATAATGAGCAGTTCTTC.

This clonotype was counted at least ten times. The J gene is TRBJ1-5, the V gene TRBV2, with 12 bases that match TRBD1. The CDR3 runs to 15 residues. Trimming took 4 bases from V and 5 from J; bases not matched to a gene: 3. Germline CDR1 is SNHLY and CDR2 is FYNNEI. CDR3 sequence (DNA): TGTGCCAGCAGTGGGGGACAGGGGGCCCATCAGCCCCAGCATTTT. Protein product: CASSGGQGAHQPQHF.

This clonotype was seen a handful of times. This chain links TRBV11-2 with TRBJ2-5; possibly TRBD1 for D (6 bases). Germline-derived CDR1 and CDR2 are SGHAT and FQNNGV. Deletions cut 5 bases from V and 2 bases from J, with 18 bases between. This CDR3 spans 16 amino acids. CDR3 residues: CASSHQAGGQQETQYF. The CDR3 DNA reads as TGTGCCAGCAGCCACCAAGCTGGGGGCCAGCAAGAGACCCAGTACTTC. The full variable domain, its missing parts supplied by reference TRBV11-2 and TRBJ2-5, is EAGVAQSPRYKIIEKRQSVAFWCNPISGHATLYWYQQILGQGPKLLIQFQNNGVVDDSQLPKDRFSAERLKGVDSTLKIQPAKLEDSAVYLCASSHQAGGQQETQYFGPGTRLLVL.

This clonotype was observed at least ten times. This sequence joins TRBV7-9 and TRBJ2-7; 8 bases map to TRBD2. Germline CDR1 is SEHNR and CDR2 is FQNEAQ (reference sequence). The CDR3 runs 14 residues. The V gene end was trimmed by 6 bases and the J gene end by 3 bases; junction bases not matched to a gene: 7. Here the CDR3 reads CASSPPAGDYEQYF. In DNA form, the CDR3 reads TGTGCCAGCAGTCCCCCAGCGGGAGACTACGAGCAGTACTTC.

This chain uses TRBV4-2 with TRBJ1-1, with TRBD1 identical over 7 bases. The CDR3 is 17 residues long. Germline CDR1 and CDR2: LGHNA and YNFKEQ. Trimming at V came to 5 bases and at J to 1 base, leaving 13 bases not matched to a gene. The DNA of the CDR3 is TGTGCCAGCAGCACCGGGCACTTTACAGGGGCGAACACTGAAGCTTTCTTT. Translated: CASSTGHFTGANTEAFF.

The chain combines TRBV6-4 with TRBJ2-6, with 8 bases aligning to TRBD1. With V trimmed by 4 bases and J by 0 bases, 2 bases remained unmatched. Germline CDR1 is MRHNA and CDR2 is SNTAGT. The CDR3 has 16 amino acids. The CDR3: CASSAGTGSGANVLTF. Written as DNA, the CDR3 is TGTGCCAGCAGTGCTGGGACAGGCTCTGGGGCCAACGTCCTGACTTTC.

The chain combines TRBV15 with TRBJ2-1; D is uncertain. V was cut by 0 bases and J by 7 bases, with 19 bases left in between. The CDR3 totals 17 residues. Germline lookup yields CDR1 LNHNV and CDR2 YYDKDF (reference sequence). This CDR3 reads CATSRDLGAGFWNEQFF. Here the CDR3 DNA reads TGTGCCACCAGCAGAGATCTGGGCGCTGGATTTTGGAATGAGCAGTTCTTC.

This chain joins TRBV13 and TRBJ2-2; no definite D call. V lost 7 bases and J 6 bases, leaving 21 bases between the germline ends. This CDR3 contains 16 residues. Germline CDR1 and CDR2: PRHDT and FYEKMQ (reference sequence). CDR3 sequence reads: CASTAPGPWGSGELFF. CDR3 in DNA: TGTGCCAGCACCGCCCCCGGGCCGTGGGGATCCGGGGAGCTGTTTTTT.

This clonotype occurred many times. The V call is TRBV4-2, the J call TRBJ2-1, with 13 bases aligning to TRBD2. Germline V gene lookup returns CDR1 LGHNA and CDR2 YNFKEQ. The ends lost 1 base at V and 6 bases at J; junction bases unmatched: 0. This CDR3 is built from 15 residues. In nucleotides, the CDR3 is TGTGCCAGCAGCCAAGGGACTAGCGGGAGCAATGAGCAGTTCTTC. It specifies CASSQGTSGSNEQFF.

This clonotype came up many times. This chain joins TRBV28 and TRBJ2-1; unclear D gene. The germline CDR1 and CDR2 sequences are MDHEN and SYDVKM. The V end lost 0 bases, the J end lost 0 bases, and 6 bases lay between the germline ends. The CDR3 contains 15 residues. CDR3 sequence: CASSLWGNSYNEQFF. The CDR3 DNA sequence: TGTGCCAGCAGTTTATGGGGAAACTCCTACAATGAGCAGTTCTTC.

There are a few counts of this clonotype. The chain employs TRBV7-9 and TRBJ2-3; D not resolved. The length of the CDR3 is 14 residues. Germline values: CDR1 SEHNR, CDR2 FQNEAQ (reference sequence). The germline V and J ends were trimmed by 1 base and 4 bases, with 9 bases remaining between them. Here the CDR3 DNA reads TGTGCCAGCAGCTTAGAAGGGCTAGCAGATACGCAGTATTTT. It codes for CASSLEGLADTQYF. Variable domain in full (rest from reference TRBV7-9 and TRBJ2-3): DTGVSQNPRHKITKRGQNVTFRCDPISEHNRLYWYRQTLGQGPEFLTYFQNEAQLEKSRLLSDRFSAERPKGSFSTLEIQRTEQGDSAMYLCASSLEGLADTQYFGPGTRLTVL.

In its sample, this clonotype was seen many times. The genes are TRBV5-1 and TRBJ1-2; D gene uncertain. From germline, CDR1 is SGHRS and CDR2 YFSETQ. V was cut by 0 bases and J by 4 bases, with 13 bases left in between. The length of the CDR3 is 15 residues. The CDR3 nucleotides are TGCGCCAGCAGCTTGGCCCTTGGGGAAGTCTATGGCTACACCTTC. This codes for CASSLALGEVYGYTF.

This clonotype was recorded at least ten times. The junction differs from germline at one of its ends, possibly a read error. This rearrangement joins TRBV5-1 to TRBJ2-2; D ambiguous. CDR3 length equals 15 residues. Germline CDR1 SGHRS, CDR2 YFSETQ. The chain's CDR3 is CASRLVGRNTGELFF. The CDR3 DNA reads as TGCGCCAGCAGATTGGTGGGCAGAAACACCGGGGAGCTGTTTTTT.

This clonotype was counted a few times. The CDR3 DNA is TGTGCCAGCAGCTTAGTAGCAGGGGCAGGACAGCCCCAGCATTTT. This sequence encodes CASSLVAGAGQPQHF. The gene calls are TRBV7-9 and TRBJ1-5; a weak D match, TRBD1 (6 bases). Looked up from germline, CDR1 is SEHNR and CDR2 is FQNEAQ (reference sequence). The ends were cut back, 1 base at V and 7 bases at J, with 14 bases in the middle. The CDR3 loop spans 15 amino acids.

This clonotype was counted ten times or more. The CDR3 here is CASSDIFGDLIEAFF. CDR3 nucleotides: TGCGCCAGCAGTGATATATTTGGGGACCTCATTGAAGCTTTCTTT. The gene calls are TRBV10-2 and TRBJ1-1; weak D call: TRBD1 (5 bases). Germline CDR1 WSHSY, CDR2 SAAADI. Trimming stripped 3 bases from V and 7 bases from J, with 18 bases between. This CDR3 has 15 residues.

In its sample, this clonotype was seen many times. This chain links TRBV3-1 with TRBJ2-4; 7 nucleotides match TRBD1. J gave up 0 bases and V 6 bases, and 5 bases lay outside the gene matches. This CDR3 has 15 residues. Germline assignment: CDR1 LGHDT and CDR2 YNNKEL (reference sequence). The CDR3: CASSRTGGAKNIQYF. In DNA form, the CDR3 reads TGTGCCAGCAGTCGGACAGGCGGAGCCAAAAACATTCAGTACTTC.

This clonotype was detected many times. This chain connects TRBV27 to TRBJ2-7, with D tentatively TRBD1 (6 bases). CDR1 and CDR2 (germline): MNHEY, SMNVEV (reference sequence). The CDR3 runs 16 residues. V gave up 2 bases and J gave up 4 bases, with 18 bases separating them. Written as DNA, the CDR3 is TGTGCCAGCAGTTTACGTGCGACAGGCCGACTTTACGAGCAGTACTTC. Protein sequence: CASSLRATGRLYEQYF.